The clone carrying this T cell receptor (beta chain) was counted once. Its target is unknown. The data are from a study of lymphopenia after photon versus proton radiotherapy. The V and J ends lost 2 bases and 2 bases respectively, with 14 bases between them. CDR1 is LGHNA, CDR2 YSLEER, per germline. The CDR3 is made up of 16 amino acids. Study conclusions and caveats: Photon-treated patients lost naive T cells and TCR diversity; proton-treated stayed stable. After lymphocyte nadir, photon-treated repertoires showed oligoclonal expansion, especially CD8+ Temra. Post-nadir TCR diversity decline inversely tracked overall survival among those who died. Authors raise, but do not show, better survival with proton therapy.

Profiling relied on immunoSEQ multiplex PCR, and the TCRdb table lists in-frame clones only, not all of them. Seen here are approximately 21,000 clones, 85% observed once, and the top ten hold under 20%. This chain joins TRBV4-3 and TRBJ2-3; D unresolved. The clonotype originates from a man in his 60s with pancreatic cancer. This specimen consisted of peripheral blood, obtained from a patient treated with photon-based radiotherapy. The CDR3 bases are TGCGCCAGCAGCCAATCCTTCCGGAGCGTCACAGATACGCAGTATTTT. The encoded protein is CASSQSFRSVTDTQYF.